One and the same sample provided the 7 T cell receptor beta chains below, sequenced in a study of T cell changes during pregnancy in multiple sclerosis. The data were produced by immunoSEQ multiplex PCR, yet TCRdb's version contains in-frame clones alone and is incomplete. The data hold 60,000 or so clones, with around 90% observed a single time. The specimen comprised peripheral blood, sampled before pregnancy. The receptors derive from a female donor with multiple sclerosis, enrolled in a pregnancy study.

CDR3 bases: TGTGCCAGCAACGGTCAGGGGATAACTGAAGCTTTCTTT. Translation gives CASNGQGITEAFF. The chain carries TRBV2 and TRBJ1-1; possibly TRBD1 for D (6 bases). Trimming stripped 7 bases from V and 5 bases from J, with 14 bases between. Per germline, CDR1 SNHLY and CDR2 FYNNEI. CDR3 size: 13 residues.

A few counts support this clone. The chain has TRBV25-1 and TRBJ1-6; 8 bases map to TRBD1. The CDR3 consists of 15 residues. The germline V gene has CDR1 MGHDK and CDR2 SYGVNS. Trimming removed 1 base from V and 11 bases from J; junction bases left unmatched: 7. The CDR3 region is CASSESSGGLAPLHF. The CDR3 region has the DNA TGTGCCAGCAGTGAATCCTCAGGGGGCCTCGCACCCCTCCACTTT.

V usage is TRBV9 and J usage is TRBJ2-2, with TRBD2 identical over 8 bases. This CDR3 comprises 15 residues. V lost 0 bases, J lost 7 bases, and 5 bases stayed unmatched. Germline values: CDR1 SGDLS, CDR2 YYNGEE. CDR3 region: CASSVAGGIGGELFF. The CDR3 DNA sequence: TGTGCCAGCAGCGTAGCGGGGGGGATCGGCGGGGAGCTGTTTTTT.

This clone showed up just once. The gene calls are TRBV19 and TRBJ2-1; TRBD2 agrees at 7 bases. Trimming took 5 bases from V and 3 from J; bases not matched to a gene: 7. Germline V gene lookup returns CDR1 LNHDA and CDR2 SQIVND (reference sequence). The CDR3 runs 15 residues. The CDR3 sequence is CASSPRGGRYNEQFF. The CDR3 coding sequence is TGTGCCAGTAGTCCCCGGGGAGGGCGCTACAATGAGCAGTTCTTC.

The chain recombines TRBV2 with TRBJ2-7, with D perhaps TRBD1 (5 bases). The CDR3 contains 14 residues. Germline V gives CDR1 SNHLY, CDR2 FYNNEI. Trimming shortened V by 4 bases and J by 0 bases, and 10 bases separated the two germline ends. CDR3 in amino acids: CASSVGQRSYEQYF. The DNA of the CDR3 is TGTGCCAGCAGTGTGGGGCAGCGCTCCTACGAGCAGTACTTC.

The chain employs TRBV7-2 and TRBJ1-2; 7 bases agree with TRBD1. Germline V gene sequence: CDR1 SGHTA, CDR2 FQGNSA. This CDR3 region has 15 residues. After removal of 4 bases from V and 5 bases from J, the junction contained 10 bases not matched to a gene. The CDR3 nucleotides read TGTGCCAGCAGCTCGCTTGTTGGGACAGATTATGGCTACACCTTC. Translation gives CASSSLVGTDYGYTF. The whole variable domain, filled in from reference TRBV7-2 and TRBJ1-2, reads GAGVSQSPSNKVTEKGKDVELRCDPISGHTALYWYRQSLGQGLEFLIYFQGNSAPDKSGLPSDRFSAERTGGSVSTLTIQRTQQEDSAVYLCASSSLVGTDYGYTFGSGTRLTVV.

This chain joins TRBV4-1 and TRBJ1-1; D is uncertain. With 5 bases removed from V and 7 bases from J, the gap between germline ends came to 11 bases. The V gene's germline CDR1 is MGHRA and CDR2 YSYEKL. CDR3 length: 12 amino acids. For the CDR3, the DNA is TGCGCCAGCAGCAACCCCGGGAATGAAGCTTTCTTT. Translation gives CASSNPGNEAFF.